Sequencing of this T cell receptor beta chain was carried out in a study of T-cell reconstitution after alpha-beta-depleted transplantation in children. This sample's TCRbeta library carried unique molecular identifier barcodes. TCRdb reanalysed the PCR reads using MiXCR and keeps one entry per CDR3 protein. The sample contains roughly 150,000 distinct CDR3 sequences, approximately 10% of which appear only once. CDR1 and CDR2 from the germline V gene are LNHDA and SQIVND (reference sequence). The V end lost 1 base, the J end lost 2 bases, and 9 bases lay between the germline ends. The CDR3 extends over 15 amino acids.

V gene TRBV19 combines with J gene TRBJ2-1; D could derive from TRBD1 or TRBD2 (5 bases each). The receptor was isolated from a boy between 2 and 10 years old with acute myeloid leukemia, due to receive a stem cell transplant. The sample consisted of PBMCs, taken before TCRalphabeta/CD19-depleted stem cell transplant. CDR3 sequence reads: CASSIGGSPYNEQFF. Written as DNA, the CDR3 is TGTGCCAGTAGTATAGGGGGGAGCCCCTACAATGAGCAGTTCTTC.